The rows below give T cell receptor beta chains drawn from one sample of a study of T cell responses to AZD1222 COVID-19 vaccine. Sequencing used immunoSEQ multiplex PCR; TCRdb keeps in-frame clones, though not all of them. The data hold tens of thousands of clones, with 83% observed a single time. Sequencing used peripheral blood, obtained on day 0 of AZD1222 vaccination. The receptors stem from an adult in good health. CDR3s include the opening cysteine and the closing phenylalanine or tryptophan.

cdr3_aa	v_call	j_call
CASDRGLKQYF	TRBV6-5	TRBJ2-7
CASSQEPSYEQYF	TRBV3-1/TRBV3-2	TRBJ2-7
CASSNSGRANNEQFF	TRBV6-6	TRBJ2-1
CASSLRLGQMIYSNQPQHF	TRBV28	TRBJ1-5
CASSNGLPREQYF	TRBV5-4	TRBJ2-7
CASTPWEGQGLAFF	TRBV11-2	TRBJ1-1
CASSVDAGANTEAFF	TRBV9	TRBJ1-1
CASSLGLAGHEQYF	TRBV7-2	TRBJ2-7
CASSLGTASYEQYF	TRBV5-5	TRBJ2-7
CASSFERYGYTF	TRBV12-3/TRBV12-4	TRBJ1-2
CSVAYSGANVLTF	TRBV29-1	TRBJ2-6
CASSVGGTDTQYF	TRBV9	TRBJ2-3
CASTSRQGNQPQHF	TRBV28	TRBJ1-5
CASRTGMADTQYF	TRBV28	TRBJ2-3
CASTVPLNTEAFF	TRBV2	TRBJ1-1
CASSPTQFSGNTIYF	TRBV18	TRBJ1-3
CASGGDRIGGELFF	TRBV6-5	TRBJ2-2
CASSFGGSNNEQFF	TRBV5-4	TRBJ2-1
CASSLARGRPDTQYF	TRBV7-9	TRBJ2-3
CASSIDRRGPYEQYF	TRBV19	TRBJ2-7
CASSLTSGRTDTQYF	TRBV7-9	TRBJ2-3
CASSLAQGETQYF	TRBV11-2	TRBJ2-5
CASSDPDRVISYEQYF	TRBV6-1	TRBJ2-7
CAWSARTGGVENTEAFF	TRBV30	TRBJ1-1
CASSFSTTTHGYTF	TRBV7-9	TRBJ1-2
CASNPLWTGDNTGELFF	TRBV28	TRBJ2-2
CASSSSGTGWGQYF	TRBV5-6	TRBJ2-7
CASSIQGSSYNSPLHF	TRBV19	TRBJ1-6
CASSLTGGTYNEQFF	TRBV18	TRBJ2-1
CASSALAGDLGEQYF	TRBV9	TRBJ2-7
CASSQGTTKWPQHF	TRBV4-1	TRBJ1-5
CASSVKAGANYGYTF	TRBV9	TRBJ1-2
CASSFGQGEYGYTF	TRBV7-9	TRBJ1-2
CASSLAGINGGNTIYF	TRBV5-4	TRBJ1-3
CASSPSGRADGELFF	TRBV7-3	TRBJ2-2
CASSQIGLALSALYQETQYF	TRBV3-1/TRBV3-2	TRBJ2-5
CASSLGPPGGGSPLHF	TRBV11-1	TRBJ1-6
CASSHPGLGGPNEQFF	TRBV14	TRBJ2-1
CASSLGLAGGIRADTQYF	TRBV5-1	TRBJ2-3
CASSSDGGGEQYF	TRBV5-6	TRBJ2-7
CASGGNRARGSYNEQFF	TRBV7-9	TRBJ2-1
CASSLGRRSGANVLTF	TRBV19	TRBJ2-6
CASSIGEGAAFF	TRBV19	TRBJ1-1
CASSLTDNSPLHF	TRBV11-2	TRBJ1-6
CASSKTPSGSENTIYF	TRBV9	TRBJ1-3
CASSLTTGDNYEQYF	TRBV5-1	TRBJ2-7
CASSYSPRYEEQFF	TRBV6-5	TRBJ2-1
CASSINLNRDTEAFF	TRBV19	TRBJ1-1
CATSRAQGAEETQYF	TRBV15	TRBJ2-5
CASSPGGQGNQPQHF	TRBV19	TRBJ1-5
CASSGVMWGGGSDTQYF	TRBV2	TRBJ2-3
CASSFRAGGPPDTQYF	TRBV11-3	TRBJ2-3
CASSEAGQGNSPLHF	TRBV6-1	TRBJ1-6
CASSQDRGVSSGNTIYF	TRBV4-2	TRBJ1-3
CASSAGQGGKQYF	TRBV10-2	TRBJ2-7
CASSLLPGQGDIQYF	TRBV28	TRBJ2-4
CASSLVDRGPNYGYTF	TRBV7-9	TRBJ1-2
CASSQAPGLETSGGELFF	TRBV14	TRBJ2-2